Each of the 19 T cell receptor beta chains below was sequenced from the same sample in a study of vaccination effects on CD4 cells after COVID-19. Antigen-specific CD4+ T cells expanded by the ViraFEST assay with viral peptide pools were then sequenced. Investigators separated out CD4+ T cells once about 10 days of culture had passed. Infection with SARS-CoV-2 occurred in the person between March and December 2020, and PCR confirmed it. These receptors are not linked to any known antigen. The assay was immunoSEQ multiplex PCR, and TCRdb's table has in-frame clones only and misses some. The data contain approximately 33,000 clones, about three quarters of them singletons. Here the sequenced sample was CD4+ T cells from PBMCs cultured with HCoV-NL63 spike peptides, taken before COVID-19 vaccination. The receptors derive from a human donor who had a prior SARS-CoV-2 infection.

This clone appeared a single time. The genes are TRBV7-3 and TRBJ1-2; D is possibly TRBD1 (6 bases). V was shortened by 2 bases and J by 6 bases, with 13 bases between the two germline ends. The CDR3 sequence is 14 residues long. The germline gives CDR1 SGHTA, CDR2 FQGTGA. As DNA, the CDR3 is TGTGCCAGCAGCTTAGCCGGGGGCGAGGATGGCTACACCTTC. Translation: CASSLAGGEDGYTF.

The rearrangement joins TRBV6-5 to TRBJ1-4; no clear D. Germline assignment: CDR1 MNHEY and CDR2 SVGAGI. Deletions cut 6 bases from V and 5 bases from J, with 13 bases between. There are 14 residues in the CDR3. The CDR3 sequence is CASSPDGWNEKLFF. CDR3 DNA sequence: TGTGCCAGCAGCCCGGACGGATGGAATGAAAAACTGTTTTTT.

The chain is built from TRBV5-1 and TRBJ2-5, with 10 bases lining up with TRBD1. The CDR3 contains 16 residues. The ends lost 3 bases at V and 4 bases at J; junction bases unmatched: 9. CDR1 SGHRS and CDR2 YFSETQ come from the germline V gene. CDR3 DNA: TGCGCCAGCAGCTCTGTTAGGGACAGGGGTGGAGAGACCCAGTACTTC. This sequence encodes CASSSVRDRGGETQYF.

The J gene is TRBJ2-1, the V gene TRBV4-2; D unresolved. Germline CDR1 reads LGHNA; CDR2 reads YNFKEQ. The ends were cut back, 1 base at V and 4 bases at J, with 5 bases in the middle. The CDR3 is 13 residues long. The CDR3 region has the DNA TGTGCCAGCAGCCAAGGTGGATACAATGAGCAGTTCTTC. It is translated as CASSQGGYNEQFF.

The chain couples TRBV7-9 to TRBJ1-6, with D hard to call. Trimming took off 3 bases at V and 6 bases at J, with 9 bases between the two ends. CDR1 SEHNR and CDR2 FQNEAQ come from the germline V gene (reference sequence). The CDR3 spans 14 residues. CDR3: CASSFGQSNSPLHF. CDR3 nucleotide sequence: TGTGCCAGCAGCTTCGGGCAGAGTAATTCACCCCTCCACTTT.

The V gene is TRBV11-2, the J gene TRBJ1-2, with D tentatively TRBD1 (6 bases). Germline V CDR1 and CDR2: SGHAT, FQNNGV. This CDR3 region has 14 residues. Trimming stripped 4 bases from V and 3 bases from J, with 12 bases between. In DNA, the CDR3 is TGTGCCAGCAGCTCAGGGGTCGGTGACTATGGCTACACCTTC. Encoded protein: CASSSGVGDYGYTF.

V usage is TRBV5-5 and J usage is TRBJ2-3; D gene unclear. Trimming stripped 0 bases from V and 0 bases from J, with 8 bases between. The germline V gene has CDR1 SGHKS and CDR2 YYEKEE (reference sequence). The CDR3 has 15 amino acids. The CDR3 reads CASSLGAGSTDTQYF. The CDR3 coding sequence is TGTGCCAGCAGCTTGGGGGCCGGTAGCACAGATACGCAGTATTTT.

The chain is built from TRBV7-2 and TRBJ2-7, with D perhaps matching TRBD1 (5 bases). Trimming removed 2 bases at V and 12 bases at J, with 17 bases between. The CDR3 has 13 residues. Germline lookup yields CDR1 SGHTA and CDR2 FQGNSA. CDR3 protein: CASSLLLQGVPYF. The CDR3 DNA is TGTGCCAGCAGCTTACTGCTCCAGGGCGTTCCGTACTTC.

The V call is TRBV7-2, the J call TRBJ2-6; no definite D call. This CDR3 has 15 residues. CDR1 SGHTA and CDR2 FQGNSA come from the germline V gene. V shed 2 bases and J shed 6 bases, with 11 bases lying between them. The CDR3 DNA reads TGTGCCAGCAGCTTAATGGGTTTTGTGGCCAACGTCCTGACTTTC. It yields the protein CASSLMGFVANVLTF.

The chain couples TRBV6-5 to TRBJ2-1, with 13 bases matching TRBD2. The CDR3 totals 16 residues. Losses at the gene ends were 2 bases for V and 7 bases for J; bases not matched to a gene: 5. CDR1 MNHEY and CDR2 SVGAGI come from the germline V gene. The CDR3 DNA follows: TGTGCCAGCAGTTACGCCGGACTAGCGGGAGCAAATGAGCAGTTCTTC. Translated: CASSYAGLAGANEQFF.

This clone has a handful of counts. This chain uses TRBV19 with TRBJ2-7; possibly TRBD2 for D (7 bases). The CDR3 length is 14 residues. Trimming took 7 bases from V and 2 from J, leaving 15 bases between them. CDR1 is LNHDA, CDR2 SQIVND, per germline (reference sequence). This chain's CDR3 is CASTQGRVPYEQYF. The CDR3 DNA is TGTGCCAGTACCCAGGGGAGGGTTCCCTACGAGCAGTACTTC.

V usage is TRBV20-1 and J usage is TRBJ1-2, with 9 bases matching TRBD1. The CDR3 has 11 residues. Germline values: CDR1 DFQATT, CDR2 SNEGSKA (reference sequence). Trimming took 7 bases from V and 5 from J; bases not matched to a gene: 2. The CDR3 region has the DNA TGCAGTGGGGACAGGGAGTATGGCTACACCTTC. This codes for CSGDREYGYTF.

V usage is TRBV9 and J usage is TRBJ1-2, with D perhaps TRBD1 (5 bases). V lost 4 bases to trimming and J lost 2 bases, with 9 bases between them. Germline CDR1 is SGDLS and CDR2 is YYNGEE. This CDR3 is built from 13 residues. The CDR3 DNA reads TGTGCCAGCAGCTTCCGGGACAACTATGGCTACACCTTC. This codes for CASSFRDNYGYTF. The full variable domain, rest sourced from reference TRBV9 and TRBJ1-2, is DSGVTQTPKHLITATGQRVTLRCSPRSGDLSVYWYQQSLDQGLQFLIQYYNGEERAKGNILERFSAQQFPDLHSELNLSSLELGDSALYFCASSFRDNYGYTFGSGTRLTVV.

Notes on this clone: At one end the junction does not follow the germline gene, possibly because of a read error. V and J are TRBV7-7 and TRBJ2-3, with 11 bases aligning to TRBD2. Germline V lookup: CDR1 SSHAT, CDR2 FNYEAQ (reference sequence). The CDR3 runs 15 residues. The CDR3 DNA sequence: TGTGCTAGCAGCTTGGGACTAGCGGACACAGATACGCAGTATTTT. It translates to CASSLGLADTDTQYF.

The chain joins TRBV5-6 to TRBJ2-3; the D gene is possibly TRBD1 (6 bases). Germline CDR1 SGHDT, CDR2 YYEEEE. Trimming stripped 5 bases from V and 4 bases from J, with 14 bases between. The CDR3 has 14 amino acids. The CDR3: CASSRTGSPDTQYF. As DNA, the CDR3 is TGTGCCAGCAGTCGAACAGGGTCTCCAGATACGCAGTATTTT.

The rearrangement joins TRBV2 to TRBJ2-2, with D unresolved. This CDR3 contains 14 residues. Germline CDR1 SNHLY, CDR2 FYNNEI. Trimming pared 6 bases from V and 5 bases from J, leaving 13 bases between. The CDR3 loop is CASRGLERTGELFF. As DNA, the CDR3 is TGTGCCAGCAGGGGTCTGGAAAGGACCGGGGAGCTGTTTTTT.

The chain has TRBV12-3 or TRBV12-4 and TRBJ2-1, with TRBD2 as a possible D gene (5 bases). Between the trimmed V and J ends, which lost 8 bases and 3 bases, there was a span of 11 bases. The CDR3 runs to 13 residues. CDR3 DNA sequence: TGTGCCAGCCCCCGGGGTTACTACAATGAGCAGTTCTTC. The encoded protein is CASPRGYYNEQFF.

A few counts support this clone. This chain links TRBV11-3 with TRBJ2-7, with 10 nucleotides matching TRBD2. The ends lost 4 bases at V and 4 bases at J; junction bases unmatched: 13. The CDR3 extends over 17 amino acids. Germline V gene data show CDR1 as SGHNT and CDR2 as YENEEA. The CDR3 DNA follows: TGTGCCAGCAGCTCGGAAAGGTGGGGAGCGGGAGGGTACGAGCAGTACTTC. It translates to CASSSERWGAGGYEQYF.

This clone was counted only a few times. The chain employs TRBV10-2 and TRBJ1-3, with D hard to call. Germline V gives CDR1 WSHSY, CDR2 SAAADI. This CDR3 is 12 amino acids long. V shed 9 bases and J shed 3 bases, with 9 bases lying between them. The CDR3 sequence is CASMGYGNTIYF. The CDR3 DNA reads as TGCGCCAGTATGGGGTATGGAAACACCATATATTTT.